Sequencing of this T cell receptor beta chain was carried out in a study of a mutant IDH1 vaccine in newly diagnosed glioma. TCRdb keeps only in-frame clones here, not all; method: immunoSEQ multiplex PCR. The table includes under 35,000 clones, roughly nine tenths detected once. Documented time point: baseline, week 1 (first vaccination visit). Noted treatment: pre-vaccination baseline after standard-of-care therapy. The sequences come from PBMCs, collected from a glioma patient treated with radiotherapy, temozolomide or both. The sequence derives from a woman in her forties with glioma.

Here the CDR3 DNA reads TGTGCCAGCAGCTTATCCGGGACTAGCGGGGGGCGGGAGACCCAGTACTTC. This codes for CASSLSGTSGGRETQYF. The rearrangement links TRBV7-2 to TRBJ2-5, with 15 bases lining up with TRBD2. J was trimmed by 5 bases and V by 2 bases; bases with no gene match: 6. Per germline, CDR1 SGHTA and CDR2 FQGNSA. The CDR3 extends over 17 amino acids.